This T cell receptor (beta chain) was found in a study of lymphopenia after photon versus proton radiotherapy. The ends were cut back, 4 bases at V and 4 bases at J, with 15 bases in the middle. There are 15 residues in the CDR3. Germline loops: CDR1 SGHRS, CDR2 YFSETQ. Some clones are missing from TCRdb's copy, which holds only in-frame ones; the method was immunoSEQ multiplex PCR. The table includes 25,000 to 30,000 clones, about 91% detected once. Notes on this clone: The target antigen is unknown.

Regarding the study as a whole: Larger post-nadir TCR diversity loss correlated inversely with survival in deceased patients. Proton therapy kept repertoires fairly stable, unlike photons, which gained effector/memory cells. Post-nadir diversity loss with photons came from oligoclonal expansion, particularly CD8+ Temra cells. Survival link was tested only in deceased patients; proton benefit remains a possibility.

The source of this sequence is a woman aged 55-70 years with cholangiocarcinoma. Some clones in this sample may be carry-over from other donors' samples. The sample was peripheral blood, taken from a patient treated with proton-based radiotherapy. The chain employs TRBV5-1 and TRBJ1-5; D perhaps matches TRBD1 (6 bases). The CDR3 loop is CASSLTGAGNQPQHF. CDR3 DNA sequence: TGCGCCAGCAGCCTGACGGGGGCAGGTAATCAGCCCCAGCATTTT.